Listed below are T cell receptor beta chains from one sample, sequenced in a study of cytomegalovirus exposure and HLA in healthy donors. Some clones are missing from TCRdb's copy, which holds only in-frame ones; the method was immunoSEQ multiplex PCR. There are about 140,000 clones in the sample; 70% to 85% occur only once, and less than 35% lies in the top ten. Sequenced material: PBMCs. These receptor sequences come from a man aged 25 to 40 in good health and CMV-seropositive. CDR3s include the opening cysteine and the closing phenylalanine or tryptophan. The D gene is left open where the match is weak. The size field is filled for only some rows; it gives once, few, many or a size class.

V: TRBV7-9; J: TRBJ2-1; D: TRBD1; size: NA; DNA: TGTGCCAGCGAGCGGGACAGGGATTACAATGAGCAGTTCTTC; CDR3: CASERDRDYNEQFF
V: TRBV15; J: TRBJ1-1; D: NA; size: NA; DNA: TGTGCCACCAGCAGAGATAGGCAGCGGAGCACTGAAGCTTTCTTT; CDR3: CATSRDRQRSTEAFF
V: TRBV5-1; J: TRBJ2-3; D: NA; size: NA; DNA: TGCGCCAGCAGCTTGGTGGACAGGGACTATGCTCCACAAGGCACAGATACGCAGTATTTT; CDR3: CASSLVDRDYAPQGTDTQYF
V: TRBV5-4; J: TRBJ2-7; D: NA; size: NA; DNA: TGTGCCAGCACCAACCCGCAGAACTACGAGCAGTACTTC; CDR3: CASTNPQNYEQYF
V: TRBV7-2; J: TRBJ2-5; D: TRBD2; size: NA; DNA: TGTGCCAGCAGCTTAGCGCTATCGGGAGGAGAGACCCAGTACTTC; CDR3: CASSLALSGGETQYF
V: TRBV6-5; J: TRBJ2-2; D: TRBD2; size: NA; DNA: TGTGCCAGCAGTTCTAGCGGGAGGAGGGTCGGGGAGCTGTTTTTT; CDR3: CASSSSGRRVGELFF
V: TRBV5-1; J: TRBJ2-7; D: NA; size: few; DNA: TGCGCCAGCAGCTTGGAGATTCGGTCCTACGAGCAGTACTTC; CDR3: CASSLEIRSYEQYF
V: TRBV2; J: TRBJ1-2; D: TRBD1; size: NA; DNA: TGTGCCAGCAGGGACAGGGGGCTCGGTTACTATGGCTACACCTTC; CDR3: CASRDRGLGYYGYTF
V: TRBV15; J: TRBJ1-3; D: NA; size: NA; DNA: TGTGCCACCAGCAGAGATCGGGGATACACCATATATTTT; CDR3: CATSRDRGYTIYF
V: TRBV14; J: TRBJ2-7; D: TRBD1; size: once; DNA: TGTGCCAGCAGCCTACAGGGGGCGGGTCCCTACGAGCAGTACTTC; CDR3: CASSLQGAGPYEQYF
V: TRBV18; J: TRBJ1-1; D: NA; size: NA; DNA: TGTGCCAGCTCCCCGGGCCGGGGAAGTGAAGCTTTCTTT; CDR3: CASSPGRGSEAFF
V: TRBV29-1; J: TRBJ1-2; D: TRBD1; size: once; DNA: TGCAGCATCGGACAGGGGGGTTTCGTCTATGGCTACACCTTC; CDR3: CSIGQGGFVYGYTF
V: TRBV1; J: TRBJ2-3; D: NA; size: NA; DNA: TGCACCAGCAGCGGAGGAGCGGGAGGGCAGGATACGCAGTATTTT; CDR3: CTSSGGAGGQDTQYF
V: TRBV5-1; J: TRBJ2-5; D: NA; size: once; DNA: TGCGCCAGCAGCTCTGGGGGAGGGGGAGAGACCCAGTACTTC; CDR3: CASSSGGGGETQYF
V: TRBV9; J: TRBJ2-3; D: TRBD1; size: NA; DNA: TGTGCCAGCAGCGGAGGGGTCGGGACAGGGTTTTCAGATACGCAGTATTTT; CDR3: CASSGGVGTGFSDTQYF
V: TRBV7-9; J: TRBJ2-7; D: NA; size: NA; DNA: TGTGCCAGCAGCTTAGCGACAGCATACGAGCAGTACTTC; CDR3: CASSLATAYEQYF
V: TRBV5-1; J: TRBJ1-2; D: NA; size: NA; DNA: TGCGCCAGCAGCTTTGGACTCCTGAACTATGGCTACACCTTC; CDR3: CASSFGLLNYGYTF
V: TRBV4-3; J: TRBJ2-7; D: NA; size: NA; DNA: TGCGCCAGCAGCATACGAGCAGGGCGTGGGTCCGAGCAGTACTTC; CDR3: CASSIRAGRGSEQYF
V: TRBV19; J: TRBJ1-4; D: TRBD1; size: NA; DNA: TGTGCCAGCGGACAGGGGCAGAGAGAAAAACTGTTTTTT; CDR3: CASGQGQREKLFF
V: TRBV9; J: TRBJ1-1; D: NA; size: few; DNA: TGTGCCAGCAGCGTTCGGTCAGTCGCGGCTGAAGCTTTCTTT; CDR3: CASSVRSVAAEAFF
V: TRBV7-9; J: TRBJ1-6; D: TRBD1; size: few; DNA: TGTGCCAGCAGCCCGCCGGGACAGGGTTCTAATTCACCCCTCCACTTT; CDR3: CASSPPGQGSNSPLHF
V: TRBV9; J: TRBJ1-2; D: TRBD1; size: NA; DNA: TGTGCCAGCAGCGTAGCGGGACAGGGAATCCGGGGCTACACCTTC; CDR3: CASSVAGQGIRGYTF
V: TRBV6-1; J: TRBJ2-7; D: TRBD2; size: NA; DNA: TGTGCCAGCAGCGGAGGGACTAGCTTCACGCAGTACTTC; CDR3: CASSGGTSFTQYF
V: TRBV6-6; J: TRBJ1-1; D: NA; size: NA; DNA: TGTGCCAGCAGGGGGAACAGGGACTATGCTGAAGCTTTCTTT; CDR3: CASRGNRDYAEAFF
V: TRBV7-9; J: TRBJ2-3; D: NA; size: NA; DNA: TGTGCCAGCAGCTTATGGGGAGGGGGTAGCACAGATACGCAGTATTTT; CDR3: CASSLWGGGSTDTQYF
V: TRBV19; J: TRBJ2-6; D: NA; size: NA; DNA: TGTGCCAGTAGTATCGTTTGGATGACCGACAGCTCTGGGGCCAACGTCCTGACTTTC; CDR3: CASSIVWMTDSSGANVLTF
V: TRBV5-1; J: TRBJ2-7; D: NA; size: once; DNA: TGCGCCAGCAGCTTGGTGGCGGGCCGCTACTCCTACGAGCAGTACTTC; CDR3: CASSLVAGRYSYEQYF
V: TRBV7-3; J: TRBJ1-6; D: TRBD1; size: NA; DNA: TGTGCCAGCAGACTGGGACAGCCTAATTCACCCCTCCACTTT; CDR3: CASRLGQPNSPLHF
V: TRBV27; J: TRBJ2-7; D: NA; size: once; DNA: TGTGCCAGCAAAACTGGGGGGAACGAGCAGTACTTC; CDR3: CASKTGGNEQYF
V: TRBV6-5; J: TRBJ2-7; D: TRBD1; size: once; DNA: TGTGCCAGCAGCACCGGGACAGGGATCCCCTACGAGCAGTACTTC; CDR3: CASSTGTGIPYEQYF
V: TRBV5-1; J: TRBJ2-5; D: NA; size: NA; DNA: TGCGCCAGCAGCTTACAGGCGTTACAAGAGACCCAGTACTTC; CDR3: CASSLQALQETQYF